This T cell receptor beta chain stems from a study of blood T cell repertoires in COVID-19. Generated by immunoSEQ multiplex PCR, the TCRdb table keeps only in-frame clones and is missing some. There are about 240,000 clones in the sample; roughly 90% occur only once, and around 7.8% lies in the top ten. The CDR3 has 15 residues. CDR1 and CDR2 (germline): SGHVS, FNYEAQ. V trimming: 2 bases; J trimming: 2 bases; junction bases outside the gene matches: 3. The J gene is TRBJ2-3, the V gene TRBV7-6; 8 nucleotides align to TRBD1. The receptor comes from a man aged 55 to 70 who had recovered from COVID-19. What was sequenced was peripheral blood. CDR3 DNA: TGTGCCAGCAGCTTAAGACAGGGGATCACAGATACGCAGTATTTT. This codes for CASSLRQGITDTQYF.